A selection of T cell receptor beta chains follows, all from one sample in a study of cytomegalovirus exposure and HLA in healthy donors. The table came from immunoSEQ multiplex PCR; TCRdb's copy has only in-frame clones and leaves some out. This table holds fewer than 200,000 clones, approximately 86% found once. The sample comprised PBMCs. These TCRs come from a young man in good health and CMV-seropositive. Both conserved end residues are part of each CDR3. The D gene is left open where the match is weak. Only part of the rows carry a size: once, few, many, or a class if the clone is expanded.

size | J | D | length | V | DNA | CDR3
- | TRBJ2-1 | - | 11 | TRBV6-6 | TGTGCCAGCGGCAGGGCAAACGAGCAGTTCTTC | CASGRANEQFF
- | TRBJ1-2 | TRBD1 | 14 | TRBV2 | TGTGCCAGCAGCCCACCGGGACAGGGAAGCGGCTACACCTTC | CASSPPGQGSGYTF
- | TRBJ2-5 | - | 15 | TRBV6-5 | TGTGCCAGCAGTTACTCGGACGGGAGAGGGGAGACCCAGTACTTC | CASSYSDGRGETQYF
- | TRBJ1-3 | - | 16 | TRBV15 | TGTGCCACCAGCAGAGGGAGGGACCGGGGCGGAAACACCATATATTTT | CATSRGRDRGGNTIYF
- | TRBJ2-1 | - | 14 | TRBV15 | TGTGCCACCAGCAGAGATTCTAGCCCCAATGAGCAGTTCTTC | CATSRDSSPNEQFF
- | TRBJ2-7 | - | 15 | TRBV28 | TGTGCCAGCAGTCTCCGACAGGAGAGCTCCTACGAGCAGTACTTC | CASSLRQESSYEQYF
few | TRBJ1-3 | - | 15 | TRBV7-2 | TGTGCCAGCAGTGCAGGGTACGGCTCTGGAAACACCATATATTTT | CASSAGYGSGNTIYF
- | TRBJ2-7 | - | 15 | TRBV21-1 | TGTGCCAGCAGCAGAAAGGAAGGGGGAATTGCCGAGCAGTACTTC | CASSRKEGGIAEQYF
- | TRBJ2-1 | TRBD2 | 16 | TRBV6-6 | TGTGCCAGCAGACCGACCGGGACTAGCGGACGAAATGAGCAGTTCTTC | CASRPTGTSGRNEQFF
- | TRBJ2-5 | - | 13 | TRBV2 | TGTGCCAGCAGTGGGACAGTCCAAGAGACCCAGTACTTC | CASSGTVQETQYF
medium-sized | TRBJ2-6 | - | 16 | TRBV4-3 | TGCGCCAGCAGCCAAGATCCCACCTCTGGGGCCAACGTCCTGACTTTC | CASSQDPTSGANVLTF
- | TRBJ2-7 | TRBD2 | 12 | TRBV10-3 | TGTGCCATAGCGGGAGGGGCCTACGAGCAGTACTTC | CAIAGGAYEQYF
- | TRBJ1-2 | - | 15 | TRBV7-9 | TGTGCCAGCAGCTTAGAAGGGGCGCGCTACTATGGCTACACCTTC | CASSLEGARYYGYTF
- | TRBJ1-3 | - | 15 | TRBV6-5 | TGTGCCAGCAGTTACGGACAACACTCTGGAAACACCATATATTTT | CASSYGQHSGNTIYF
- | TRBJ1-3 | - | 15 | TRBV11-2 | TGTGCCAGCAGCTTAGAGAGACTATTTGGAAACACCATATATTTT | CASSLERLFGNTIYF
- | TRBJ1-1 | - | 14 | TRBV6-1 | TGTGCCAGCAGTGAACCAGGGCCGAACACTGAAGCTTTCTTT | CASSEPGPNTEAFF
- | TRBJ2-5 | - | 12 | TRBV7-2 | TGTGCCAGCAGCTCAATCCGACGGACCCAGTACTTC | CASSSIRRTQYF
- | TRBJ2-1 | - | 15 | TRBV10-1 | TGCGCCAACCAGATAGACTCACTTTCCTACAATGAGCAGTTCTTC | CANQIDSLSYNEQFF
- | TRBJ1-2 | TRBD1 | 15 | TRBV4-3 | TGCGCCAGCAGCCCTCAAAGGGGACAGGGATATGGCTACACCTTC | CASSPQRGQGYGYTF
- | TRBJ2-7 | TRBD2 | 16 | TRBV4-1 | TGCGCCAGCAGCCAAGAGTGGGGCGGGAGGGCCTACGAGCAGTACTTC | CASSQEWGGRAYEQYF
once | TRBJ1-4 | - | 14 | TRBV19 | TGTGCCAGTTCCTGGGGGGGTGTTCGGGAAAAACTGTTTTTT | CASSWGGVREKLFF
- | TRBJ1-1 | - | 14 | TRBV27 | TGTGCCAGCAGTTGGGCAGGGATGAACACTGAAGCTTTCTTT | CASSWAGMNTEAFF
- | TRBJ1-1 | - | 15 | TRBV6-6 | TGTGCCAGCAGTTACTCGGGCAGCGGGAACACTGAAGCTTTCTTT | CASSYSGSGNTEAFF
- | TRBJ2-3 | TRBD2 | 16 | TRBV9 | TGTGCCAGCAGCACCCGAGAGGGACTAGCATCAGATACGCAGTATTTT | CASSTREGLASDTQYF
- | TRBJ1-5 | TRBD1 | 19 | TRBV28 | TGTGCCAGCACCCAGTTGTCCCTAGCGTCGAGACAGGGGAGGGGTGTTATGCATTTT | CASTQLSLASRQGRGVMHF
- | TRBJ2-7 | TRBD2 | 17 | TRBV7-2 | TGTGCCAGCAGCTTAGGTGTAGGTCGGGAGGGCCTATACGAGCAGTACTTC | CASSLGVGREGLYEQYF
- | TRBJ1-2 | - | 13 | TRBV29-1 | TGCAGCGCCCTCCTACAGGGTTCCTATGGCTACACCTTC | CSALLQGSYGYTF
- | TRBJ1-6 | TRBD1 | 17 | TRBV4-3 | TGCGCCAGCAGCCAAGATCGACGGACAGGGGTTAATTCACCCCTCCACTTT | CASSQDRRTGVNSPLHF
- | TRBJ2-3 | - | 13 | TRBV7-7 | TGTGCTAGCAGCCGGGACCGTACAGATACGCAGTATTTT | CASSRDRTDTQYF
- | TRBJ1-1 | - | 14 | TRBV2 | TGTGCCAGCAGTGAAGCGCGGGCAGGGATCGCAGCTTTCTTT | CASSEARAGIAAFF
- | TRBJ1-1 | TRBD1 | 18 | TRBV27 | TGTGCCAGCAGTTCCCTACCCGGGACAGCAACTATGAACACTGAAGCTTTCTTT | CASSSLPGTATMNTEAFF
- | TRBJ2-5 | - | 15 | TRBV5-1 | TGCGCCAGCAGCTTGGTGTTTGCCAACCAAGAGACCCAGTACTTC | CASSLVFANQETQYF
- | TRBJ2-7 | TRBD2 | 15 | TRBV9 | TGTGCCAGCAGCGCGGGACTAGCGGGAGTCCCCGAGCAGTACTTC | CASSAGLAGVPEQYF
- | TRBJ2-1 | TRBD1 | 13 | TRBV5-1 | TGCGCCAGCAGCTGGGGGACAGGGAGTGAGCAGTTCTTC | CASSWGTGSEQFF
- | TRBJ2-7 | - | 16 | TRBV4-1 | TGCGCCAGCAGCCAAGTTCAGACAGGATCCTCCTACGAGCAGTACTTC | CASSQVQTGSSYEQYF
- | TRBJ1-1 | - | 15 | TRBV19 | TGTGCCAGTAGTGTTGACGGGCCGTTTGCCACTGAAGCTTTCTTT | CASSVDGPFATEAFF
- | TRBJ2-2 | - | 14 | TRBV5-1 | TGCGCCAGCAGCTTGGCCTTGAACACCGGGGAGCTGTTTTTT | CASSLALNTGELFF
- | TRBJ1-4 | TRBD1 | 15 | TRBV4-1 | TGCGCCAGCAGCCTCCCCGGGACAGGGGGTGAAAAACTGTTTTTT | CASSLPGTGGEKLFF
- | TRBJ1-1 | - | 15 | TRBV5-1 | TGCGCCAGCAGCCCCATTCAGGGGAGGGACACTGAAGCTTTCTTT | CASSPIQGRDTEAFF
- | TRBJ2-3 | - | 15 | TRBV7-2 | TGTGCCAGCAGCTTAGTTGGGGGAGTAGCGGATACGCAGTATTTT | CASSLVGGVADTQYF
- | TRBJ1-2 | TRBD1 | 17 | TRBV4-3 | TGCGCCAGCAGCCAGGACAGGGAAGGTCCCCTAAACTATGGCTACACCTTC | CASSQDREGPLNYGYTF
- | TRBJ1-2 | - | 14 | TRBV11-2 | TGTGCCAGCAGCCGCTTTGGGGGGGACTATGGCTACACCTTC | CASSRFGGDYGYTF
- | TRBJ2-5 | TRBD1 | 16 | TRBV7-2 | TGTGCCAGCAGCTTAGACCCTGGACAGGGAGCGGAGACCCAGTACTTC | CASSLDPGQGAETQYF
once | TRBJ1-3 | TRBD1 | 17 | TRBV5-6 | TGTGCCAGCAGCTGGGGACAGGACGCTGTCTCTGGAAACACCATATATTTT | CASSWGQDAVSGNTIYF
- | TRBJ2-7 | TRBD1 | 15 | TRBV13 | TGTGCCAGCAGCAAGGACAGGGGGCGCTGGTACGAGCAGTACTTC | CASSKDRGRWYEQYF
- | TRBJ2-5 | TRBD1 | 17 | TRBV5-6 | TGTGCCAGCAGCTTGGCTGGGTTTGGGCAGGGGGCGAAGACCCAGTACTTC | CASSLAGFGQGAKTQYF
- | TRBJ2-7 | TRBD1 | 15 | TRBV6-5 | TGTGCCAGCAGGGCCGGGACAGGGGACTCCTACGAGCAGTACTTC | CASRAGTGDSYEQYF